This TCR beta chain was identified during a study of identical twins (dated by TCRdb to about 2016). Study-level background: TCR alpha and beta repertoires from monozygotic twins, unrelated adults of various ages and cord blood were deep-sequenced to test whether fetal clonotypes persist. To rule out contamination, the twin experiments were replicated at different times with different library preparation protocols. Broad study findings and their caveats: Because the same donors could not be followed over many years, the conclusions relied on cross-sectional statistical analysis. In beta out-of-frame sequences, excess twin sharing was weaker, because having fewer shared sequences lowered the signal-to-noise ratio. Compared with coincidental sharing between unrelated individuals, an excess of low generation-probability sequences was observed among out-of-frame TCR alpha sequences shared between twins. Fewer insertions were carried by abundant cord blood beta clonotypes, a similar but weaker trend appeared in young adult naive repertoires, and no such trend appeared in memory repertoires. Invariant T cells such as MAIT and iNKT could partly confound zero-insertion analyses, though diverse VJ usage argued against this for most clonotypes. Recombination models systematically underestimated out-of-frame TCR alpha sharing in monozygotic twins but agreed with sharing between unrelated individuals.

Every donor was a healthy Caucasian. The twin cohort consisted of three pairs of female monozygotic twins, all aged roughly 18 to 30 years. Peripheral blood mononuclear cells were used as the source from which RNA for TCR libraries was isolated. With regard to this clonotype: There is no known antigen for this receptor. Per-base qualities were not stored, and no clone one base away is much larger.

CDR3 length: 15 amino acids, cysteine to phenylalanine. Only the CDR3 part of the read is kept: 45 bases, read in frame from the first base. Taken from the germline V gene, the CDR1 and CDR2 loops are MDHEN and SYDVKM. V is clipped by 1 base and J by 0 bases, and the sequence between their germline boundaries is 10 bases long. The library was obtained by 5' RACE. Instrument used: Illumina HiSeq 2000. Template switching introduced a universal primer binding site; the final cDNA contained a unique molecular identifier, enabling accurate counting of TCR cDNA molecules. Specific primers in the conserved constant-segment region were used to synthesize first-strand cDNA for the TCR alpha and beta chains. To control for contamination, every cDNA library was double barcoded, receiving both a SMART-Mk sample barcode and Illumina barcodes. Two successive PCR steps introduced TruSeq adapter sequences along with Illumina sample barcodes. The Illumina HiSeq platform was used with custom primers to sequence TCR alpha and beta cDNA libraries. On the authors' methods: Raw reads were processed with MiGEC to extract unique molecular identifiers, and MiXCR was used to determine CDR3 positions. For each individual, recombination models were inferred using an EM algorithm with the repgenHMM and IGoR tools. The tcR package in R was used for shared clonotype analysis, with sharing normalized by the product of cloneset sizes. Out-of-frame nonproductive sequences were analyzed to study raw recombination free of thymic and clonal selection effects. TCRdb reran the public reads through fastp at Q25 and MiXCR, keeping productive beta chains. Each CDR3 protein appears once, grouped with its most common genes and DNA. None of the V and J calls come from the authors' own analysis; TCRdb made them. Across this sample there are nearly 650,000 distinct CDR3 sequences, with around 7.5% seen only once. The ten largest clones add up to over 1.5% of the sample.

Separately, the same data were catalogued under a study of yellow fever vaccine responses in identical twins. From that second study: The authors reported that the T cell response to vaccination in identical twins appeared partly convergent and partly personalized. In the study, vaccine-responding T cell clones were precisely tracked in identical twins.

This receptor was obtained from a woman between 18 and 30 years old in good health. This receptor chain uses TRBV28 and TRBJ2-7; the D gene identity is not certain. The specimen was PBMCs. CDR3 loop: CASSLSRTSSYEQYF. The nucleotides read TGTGCCAGCAGTTTATCACGGACGAGCTCCTACGAGCAGTACTTC.